One TCR beta chain is described in this entry. Antigen specificity is unknown. This sample was included in a study of Ad26.COV2.S vaccination and SARS-CoV-2 variants. Whole-study context: COV1001, an Ad26.COV2.S trial, supplied this vaccine-arm donor. Notes on the study in general: Substantial breadth was reportedly displayed by spike-specific CD8+ and CD4+ T cell responses after vaccination.

Trimming removed 3 bases from V and 8 bases from J, with 14 bases in between. The CDR3 length is 14 residues. Germline assignment: CDR1 SGHDN and CDR2 FVKESK. Treatment described: some 20 received Ad26.COV2.S at low or high dose, single or two shots; 5 received placebo; per-sample allocation not given. Following the first vaccine or placebo injection, samples were taken on day 63. Boston hosted the donor, who was an adult aged 18-55 years. Ad26.COV2.S expressed prefusion-stabilized spike from the original Wuhan strain. Sequenced by immunoSEQ multiplex PCR; TCRdb stores in-frame clones only, minus some. The sample gives 400,000 to 450,000 clones, 75% to 95% of which show up once; about 12% is in the top ten.

Sequencing was performed on peripheral blood, taken in a trial of Ad26.COV2.S vaccine versus placebo. V and J are TRBV14 and TRBJ2-1; a possible D gene is TRBD2 (5 bases). The receptor comes from a person aged 18-60 years who received the Ad26.COV2.S COVID-19 vaccine or a placebo. For the CDR3, the DNA is TGTGCCAGCAGCCACTCTAGACTATTGTATGAGCAGTTCTTC. Protein product: CASSHSRLLYEQFF.